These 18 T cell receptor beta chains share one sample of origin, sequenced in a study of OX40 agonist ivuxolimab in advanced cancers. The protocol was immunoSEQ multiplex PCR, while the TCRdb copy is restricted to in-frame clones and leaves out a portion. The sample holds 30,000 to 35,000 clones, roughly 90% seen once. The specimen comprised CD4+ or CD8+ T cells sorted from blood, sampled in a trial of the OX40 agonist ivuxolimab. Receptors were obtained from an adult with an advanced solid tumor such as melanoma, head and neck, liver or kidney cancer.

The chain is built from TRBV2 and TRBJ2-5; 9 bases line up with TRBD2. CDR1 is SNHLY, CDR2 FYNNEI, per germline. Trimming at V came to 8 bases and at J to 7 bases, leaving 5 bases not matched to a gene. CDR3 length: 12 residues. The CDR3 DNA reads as TGTGCCAGCGAGCGGGAGGTGCGGACCCAGTACTTC. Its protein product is CASEREVRTQYF.

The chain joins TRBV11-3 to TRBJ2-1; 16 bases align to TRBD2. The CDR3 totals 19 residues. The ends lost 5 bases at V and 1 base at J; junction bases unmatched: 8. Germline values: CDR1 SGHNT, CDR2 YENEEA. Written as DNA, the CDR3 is TGTGCCAGCAGCCCGGGACTAGCGGGAGGGCCAGGGTCCTACAATGAGCAGTTCTTC. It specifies CASSPGLAGGPGSYNEQFF.

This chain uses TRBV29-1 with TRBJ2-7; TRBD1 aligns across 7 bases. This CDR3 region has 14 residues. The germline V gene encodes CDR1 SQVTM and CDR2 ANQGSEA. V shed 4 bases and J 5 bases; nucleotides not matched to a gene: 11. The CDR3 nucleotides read TGCAGCGTTGGAGACAGGGCCCTCGTGGACGAGCAGTACTTC. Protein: CSVGDRALVDEQYF.

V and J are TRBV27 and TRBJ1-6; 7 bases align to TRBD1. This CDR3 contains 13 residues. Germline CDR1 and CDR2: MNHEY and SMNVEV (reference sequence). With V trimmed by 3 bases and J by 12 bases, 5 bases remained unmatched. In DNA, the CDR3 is TGTGCCAGCAGTTTCGACAGGGTTAGACCCCTCCACTTT. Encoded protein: CASSFDRVRPLHF.

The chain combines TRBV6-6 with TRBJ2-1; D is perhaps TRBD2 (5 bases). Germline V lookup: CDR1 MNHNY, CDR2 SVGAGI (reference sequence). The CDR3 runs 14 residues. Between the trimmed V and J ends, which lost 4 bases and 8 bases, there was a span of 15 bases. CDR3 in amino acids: CASSWGEGIDEQFF. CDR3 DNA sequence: TGTGCCAGCAGTTGGGGAGAAGGTATCGATGAGCAGTTCTTC.

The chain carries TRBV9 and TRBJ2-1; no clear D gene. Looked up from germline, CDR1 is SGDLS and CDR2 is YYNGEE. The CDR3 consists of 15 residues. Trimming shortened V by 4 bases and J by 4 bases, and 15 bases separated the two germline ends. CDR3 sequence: CASSLTSGEYNEQFF. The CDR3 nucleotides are TGTGCCAGCAGCCTGACCTCTGGCGAGTACAATGAGCAGTTCTTC. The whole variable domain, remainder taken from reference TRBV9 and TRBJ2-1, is DSGVTQTPKHLITATGQRVTLRCSPRSGDLSVYWYQQSLDQGLQFLIQYYNGEERAKGNILERFSAQQFPDLHSELNLSSLELGDSALYFCASSLTSGEYNEQFFGPGTRLTVL.

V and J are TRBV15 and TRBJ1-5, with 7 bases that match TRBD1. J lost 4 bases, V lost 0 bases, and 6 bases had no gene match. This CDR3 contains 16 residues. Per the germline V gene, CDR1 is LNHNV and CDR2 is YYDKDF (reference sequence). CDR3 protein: CATSRDKAGGNQPQHF. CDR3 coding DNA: TGTGCCACCAGCAGAGATAAGGCAGGGGGGAATCAGCCCCAGCATTTT.

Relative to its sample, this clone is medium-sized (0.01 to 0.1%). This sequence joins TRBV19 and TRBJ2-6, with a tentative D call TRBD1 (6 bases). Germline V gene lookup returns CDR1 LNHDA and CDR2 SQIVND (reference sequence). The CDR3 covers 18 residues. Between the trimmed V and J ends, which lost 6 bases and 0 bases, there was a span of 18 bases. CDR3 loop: CASRSGRGRSSGANVLTF. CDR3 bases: TGTGCCAGTAGATCCGGCAGGGGAAGGTCCTCTGGGGCCAACGTCCTGACTTTC.

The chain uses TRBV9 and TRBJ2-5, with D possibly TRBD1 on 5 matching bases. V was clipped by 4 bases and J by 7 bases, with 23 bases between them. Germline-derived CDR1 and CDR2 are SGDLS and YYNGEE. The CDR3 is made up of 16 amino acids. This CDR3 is CASSSRGQGPRGTQYF. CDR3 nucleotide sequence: TGTGCCAGCAGCTCTCGAGGTCAGGGTCCAAGGGGGACCCAGTACTTC.

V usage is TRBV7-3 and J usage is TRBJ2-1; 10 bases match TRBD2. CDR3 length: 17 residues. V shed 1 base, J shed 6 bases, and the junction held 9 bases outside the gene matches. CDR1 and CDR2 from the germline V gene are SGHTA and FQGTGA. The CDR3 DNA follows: TGTGCCAGCAGCTTAATCCACAGCGGGAGGGTAGGCAATGAGCAGTTCTTC. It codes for CASSLIHSGRVGNEQFF. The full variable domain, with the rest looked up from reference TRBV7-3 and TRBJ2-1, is GAGVSQTPSNKVTEKGKYVELRCDPISGHTALYWYRQSLGQGPEFLIYFQGTGAADDSGLPNDRFFAVRPEGSVSTLKIQRTERGDSAVYLCASSLIHSGRVGNEQFFGPGTRLTVL.

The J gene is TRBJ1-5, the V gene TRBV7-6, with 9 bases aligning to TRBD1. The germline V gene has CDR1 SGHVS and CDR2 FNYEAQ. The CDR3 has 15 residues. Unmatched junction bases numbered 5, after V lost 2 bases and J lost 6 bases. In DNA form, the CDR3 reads TGTGCCAGCAGCTTAACCGGGACAGGGTTTCAGCCCCAGCATTTT. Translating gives CASSLTGTGFQPQHF.

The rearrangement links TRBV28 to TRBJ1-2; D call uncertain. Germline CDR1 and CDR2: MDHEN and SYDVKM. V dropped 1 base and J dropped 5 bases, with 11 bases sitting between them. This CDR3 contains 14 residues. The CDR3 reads CASSLLVLEYGYTF. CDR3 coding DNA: TGTGCCAGCAGTTTATTGGTTCTAGAATATGGCTACACCTTC.

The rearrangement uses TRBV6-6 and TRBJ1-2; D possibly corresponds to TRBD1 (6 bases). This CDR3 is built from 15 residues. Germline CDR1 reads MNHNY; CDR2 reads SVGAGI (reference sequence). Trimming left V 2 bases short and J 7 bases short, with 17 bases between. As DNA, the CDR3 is TGTGCCAGCAGTTACCGGGGGGGCGGGCAGGTTGGCTACACCTTC. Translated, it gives CASSYRGGGQVGYTF.

The CDR3 DNA reads as TGTGCCAGCAGCCCTTCCAAACAGGTCCACGAGCAGTACTTC. Amino acids: CASSPSKQVHEQYF. V and J are TRBV13 and TRBJ2-7, with a possible D match to TRBD1 (5 bases). This CDR3 spans 14 amino acids. Germline values: CDR1 PRHDT, CDR2 FYEKMQ (reference sequence). V shed 5 bases and J shed 5 bases, with 16 bases lying between them.

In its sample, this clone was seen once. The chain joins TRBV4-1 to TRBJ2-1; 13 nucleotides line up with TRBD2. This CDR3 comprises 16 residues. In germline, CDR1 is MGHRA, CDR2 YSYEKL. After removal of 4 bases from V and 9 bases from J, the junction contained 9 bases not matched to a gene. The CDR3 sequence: CASSLPGLAGLVEQFF. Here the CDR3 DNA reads TGCGCCAGCAGCCTTCCGGGACTAGCGGGATTGGTTGAGCAGTTCTTC.

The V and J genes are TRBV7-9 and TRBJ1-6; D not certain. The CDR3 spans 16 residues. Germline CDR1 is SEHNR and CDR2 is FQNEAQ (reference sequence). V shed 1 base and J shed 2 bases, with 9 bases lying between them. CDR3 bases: TGTGCCAGCAGCTTAGATGGGCAGGCCTATAATTCACCCCTCCACTTT. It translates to CASSLDGQAYNSPLHF.

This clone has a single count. The CDR3 region has the DNA TGTGCCAGCAGTGCACCGACTAGCGGTGCACCCTACGAGCAGTACTTC. This translates into CASSAPTSGAPYEQYF. J is TRBJ2-7 and V is TRBV7-6; 9 bases fit TRBD2. From germline, CDR1 is SGHVS and CDR2 FNYEAQ. The CDR3 runs 16 residues. The J segment lost 2 bases and the V segment lost 6 bases, leaving 11 bases of the junction unmatched.

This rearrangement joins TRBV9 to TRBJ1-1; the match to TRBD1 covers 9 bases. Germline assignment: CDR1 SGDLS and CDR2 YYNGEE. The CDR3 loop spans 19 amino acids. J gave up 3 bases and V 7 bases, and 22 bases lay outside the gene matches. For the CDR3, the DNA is TGTGCCAGCTCACGATACGTATCGCAATGGACAGGGGAGGACACTGAAGCTTTCTTT. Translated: CASSRYVSQWTGEDTEAFF.